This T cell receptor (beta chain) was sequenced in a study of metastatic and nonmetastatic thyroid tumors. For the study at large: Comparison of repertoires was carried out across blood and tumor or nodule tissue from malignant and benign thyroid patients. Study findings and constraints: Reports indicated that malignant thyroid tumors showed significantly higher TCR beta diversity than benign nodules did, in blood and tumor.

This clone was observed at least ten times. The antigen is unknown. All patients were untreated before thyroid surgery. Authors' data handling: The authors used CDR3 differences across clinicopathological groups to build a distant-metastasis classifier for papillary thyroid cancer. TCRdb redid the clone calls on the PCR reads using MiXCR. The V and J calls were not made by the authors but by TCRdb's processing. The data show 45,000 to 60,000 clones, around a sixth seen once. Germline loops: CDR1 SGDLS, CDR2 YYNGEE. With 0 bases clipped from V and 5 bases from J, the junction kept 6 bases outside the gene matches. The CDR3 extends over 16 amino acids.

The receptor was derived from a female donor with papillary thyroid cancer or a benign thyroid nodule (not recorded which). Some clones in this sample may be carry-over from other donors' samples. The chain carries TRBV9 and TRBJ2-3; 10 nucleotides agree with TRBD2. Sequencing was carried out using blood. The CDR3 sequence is CASSVGLAGGGDTQYF. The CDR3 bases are TGTGCCAGCAGCGTAGGACTAGCGGGCGGTGGAGATACGCAGTATTTT.